Listed below are T cell receptor beta chains from one sample, sequenced in a study of post-analysis software for immune sequencing data. TCRdb analysed the PCR reads with MiXCR anew, one entry per CDR3 protein. The sample carries fewer than 900,000 distinct CDR3 sequences, more than 45% recorded once. Material for sequencing was blood. Receptor source: a girl aged 10 to 17 with multiple sclerosis. Each CDR3 is given with its conserved first and last residue. The D gene is left open where the match is weak. The size entry is marked missing in some rows and otherwise reads once, few, many or a size class.

cdr3_aa: CASSRTSGRDPGGEQFF; cdr3_nt: TGTGCCAGCAGCCGAACTAGCGGGAGGGACCCGGGGGGTGAGCAGTTCTTC; d_call: TRBD2; clone_size: .; v_call: TRBV3-1; j_call: TRBJ2-1
cdr3_aa: CASSSITVEQYF; cdr3_nt: TGTGCCAGCAGCTCCATCACGGTAGAGCAGTACTTC; d_call: .; clone_size: .; v_call: TRBV7-2; j_call: TRBJ2-5
cdr3_aa: CAISESRLGGSWSGELFF; cdr3_nt: TGTGCCATCAGTGAGTCGCGGTTGGGCGGGAGTTGGTCCGGGGAGCTGTTTTTT; d_call: TRBD2; clone_size: .; v_call: TRBV10-3; j_call: TRBJ2-2
cdr3_aa: CSARGGQGSGSPLHF; cdr3_nt: TGCAGTGCTAGAGGCGGACAGGGATCGGGTTCACCCCTCCACTTT; d_call: TRBD1; clone_size: .; v_call: TRBV20-1; j_call: TRBJ1-6
cdr3_aa: CAVERGPGNEKLFF; cdr3_nt: TGTGCCGTTGAACGGGGGCCCGGTAATGAAAAACTGTTTTTT; d_call: .; clone_size: few; v_call: TRBV12-3/TRBV12-4; j_call: TRBJ1-4
cdr3_aa: CASSVASGRQETQYF; cdr3_nt: TGTGCCAGCAGCGTAGCGAGCGGGAGACAAGAGACCCAGTACTTC; d_call: TRBD2; clone_size: .; v_call: TRBV9; j_call: TRBJ2-5
cdr3_aa: CSARDRLAFSYNEQFF; cdr3_nt: TGCAGTGCTAGAGATAGACTCGCGTTCTCCTACAATGAGCAGTTCTTC; d_call: .; clone_size: .; v_call: TRBV20-1; j_call: TRBJ2-1
cdr3_aa: CASSTGQGSVTQYF; cdr3_nt: TGTGCCAGCAGTACGGGACAGGGATCGGTGACCCAGTACTTC; d_call: TRBD1; clone_size: many; v_call: TRBV12-3/TRBV12-4; j_call: TRBJ2-5
cdr3_aa: CASRGLAGGFQETQYF; cdr3_nt: TGTGCCAGTCGGGGACTAGCGGGAGGATTCCAAGAGACCCAGTACTTC; d_call: TRBD2; clone_size: few; v_call: TRBV11-2; j_call: TRBJ2-5
cdr3_aa: CASSSLRGDQSTQYF; cdr3_nt: TGTGCCAGCAGCTCCCTCCGGGGGGACCAAAGTACGCAGTATTTT; d_call: TRBD2; clone_size: .; v_call: TRBV7-9; j_call: TRBJ2-3
cdr3_aa: CSARDHTGSGANVLTF; cdr3_nt: TGCAGTGCTAGAGATCATACCGGCTCTGGGGCCAACGTCCTGACTTTC; d_call: .; clone_size: .; v_call: TRBV20-1; j_call: TRBJ2-6
cdr3_aa: CASNLPERGNYEQYF; cdr3_nt: TGCGCCAGCAACCTCCCGGAGAGGGGCAACTACGAGCAGTACTTC; d_call: .; clone_size: .; v_call: TRBV5-1; j_call: TRBJ2-7
cdr3_aa: CASSLTRTRNEQYF; cdr3_nt: TGTGCCAGCAGTTTAACCAGGACTAGGAACGAGCAGTACTTC; d_call: TRBD2; clone_size: .; v_call: TRBV27; j_call: TRBJ2-7
cdr3_aa: CATSRRGTGELFF; cdr3_nt: TGTGCCACCAGTAGGAGGGGAACCGGGGAGCTGTTTTTT; d_call: .; clone_size: once; v_call: TRBV24-1; j_call: TRBJ2-2
cdr3_aa: CASSLLTGVGEQYF; cdr3_nt: TGTGCCAGCAGCTTGCTGACAGGGGTCGGCGAGCAGTACTTC; d_call: TRBD1; clone_size: .; v_call: TRBV7-9; j_call: TRBJ2-7
cdr3_aa: CSARGVGDLSYGYTF; cdr3_nt: TGCAGTGCAAGAGGAGTCGGCGACCTCAGTTATGGCTACACCTTC; d_call: .; clone_size: .; v_call: TRBV20-1; j_call: TRBJ1-2